This TCR beta chain derives from a study of blood T cell repertoires in COVID-19. At the level of the study: Collection of acute and convalescent COVID-19 samples took place in the United States, Italy and Spain. The cDNA or gDNA used as material had been derived from T cells, B-cell-depleted T cells, or PBMCs.

The authors' processing: Reference gene primer amplification gave nucleated cell count estimates. Some clones are missing from TCRdb's copy, which holds only in-frame ones; the method was immunoSEQ multiplex PCR. D and trimming come from the DNA, and the V and J calls and clone size come from that table. The sample contains 130,000 to 150,000 clones, around nine tenths of which appear only once. This CDR3 has 15 amino acids. Trimming shortened V by 5 bases and J by 4 bases, and 17 bases separated the two germline ends. Germline CDR1 is SGHTA and CDR2 is FQGNSA. Input material: peripheral blood. The sequence was collected from a human donor in a cohort sampled during active COVID-19. The chain carries TRBV7-2 and TRBJ2-5; TRBD1 might be the D (6 bases). In DNA, the CDR3 is TGTGCCAGCAGCACGTGGCAGGGGCGAGTAGAGACCCAGTACTTC. Translation: CASSTWQGRVETQYF.